The entry that follows covers one T cell receptor (beta chain) sequence. This CDR3 comprises 14 residues. The sample belongs to a study of blood T cells in healthy people across ages. The use of a sample-barcoded 5' primer and a J-beta primer mix characterized a second PCR of 7 to 11 cycles. Each CDR3 protein gets one entry after TCRdb re-called the 5' RACE reads with MiXCR. The repertoire holds 650,000 to 1,000,000 distinct CDR3 sequences, with around 36% as singletons. This clonotype originated in a man aged 18 to 29 in good health. V and J are TRBV21-1 and TRBJ2-7; no check of the table's D call, TRBD1, against the DNA was made. TRBV21-1 is described as a pseudogene. The specimen sequenced was blood. The DNA of the CDR3 is TGTGCCAGCAGCAAAGACGCAGGGCGCTACGAGCAGTACTTC. It yields the protein CASSKDAGRYEQYF.